A single sample is the source of the 13 T cell receptor beta chains below, sequenced in a study of tumor-infiltrating lymphocytes in primary liver carcinoma. Alongside blood RNA obtained from unsorted whole blood, germline DNA was also extracted. Priming with a constant-region primer yielded TCR beta cDNA from roughly 500 ng total RNA. Slightly modified ARM-PCR, run as three nested multiplex PCR rounds, produced the TCR beta libraries. Both of the initial two PCR rounds ran for around 10 cycles and employed TRBV1-TRBV30 forward primers alongside a C-beta reverse primer. Each CDR3 protein gets one entry after TCRdb re-called the multiplex PCR reads with MiXCR. The sample holds 330,000 or so distinct CDR3 sequences, around 60% seen once. The sample consisted of peripheral blood. The receptors derive from a man aged 40-49 years with primary liver carcinoma and hepatitis B virus infection.

A word on this clonotype: A much larger clone lies one base from this, so it may be a read error. The chain has TRBV4-1 and TRBJ2-5; tentatively, D is TRBD1 or TRBD2 (5 bases each). Germline CDR1 reads MGHRA; CDR2 reads YSYEKL. The CDR3 consists of 14 residues. Written as DNA, the CDR3 is TGCGCCAGCGGCCAAGATTACGGGGCCGAGACCCAGTACTTC. It yields the protein CASGQDYGAETQYF.

This clonotype was observed many times. The chain combines TRBV11-2 with TRBJ2-7; 11 positions agree with TRBD2. CDR1 SGHAT and CDR2 FQNNGV come from the germline V gene. CDR3 length: 15 residues. Germline trimming cut 5 bases from V and 7 bases from J; bases unmatched to any gene: 10. As DNA, the CDR3 is TGTGCCAGCAGCCCAGGACTAGCGGGCGCCTTGGAGCAGTACTTC. It translates to CASSPGLAGALEQYF.

Comment on this clonotype: One end of the junction fails to match germline, which may point to a read error. The chain combines TRBV11-2 with TRBJ2-1, with D possibly TRBD2 on 6 matching bases. The germline V gene has CDR1 SGHAT and CDR2 FQNNGV. The CDR3 length is 14 residues. The CDR3, as DNA: TGTGTCAGCAGGTTAACGGGAGCCTACAATGAGCAGTTCTTC. Its protein product is CVSRLTGAYNEQFF.

V gene TRBV5-6 combines with J gene TRBJ2-2; D is uncertain. V was cut by 6 bases and J by 3 bases, with 9 bases left in between. The CDR3 covers 13 residues. CDR1 and CDR2 (germline): SGHDT, YYEEEE. CDR3 in DNA: TGTGCCAGCAACTCATTTCACACCGGGGAGCTGTTTTTT. Its translation is CASNSFHTGELFF.

Points on this clonotype: At one of its ends the junction is not consistent with the germline gene, which may arise from a read error. This chain uses TRBV4-1 with TRBJ1-5, with TRBD1 matching over 8 bases. CDR3 length: 15 residues. Germline assignment: CDR1 MGHRA and CDR2 YSYEKL. DNA of the CDR3: TGCGCCAGCAGCCAAGTCAGGGGGCAGTCTCAGCCCCAGCGTTTT. The encoded protein is CASSQVRGQSQPQRF.

Turning to this clonotype: An end of the junction differs from the germline gene, which may be a read error. The chain recombines TRBV4-1 with TRBJ1-1; a possible D gene is TRBD1 (6 bases). Germline-derived CDR1 and CDR2 are MGHRA and YSYEKL. The CDR3 runs 13 residues. The CDR3 DNA sequence: TGCGCCAACAGCCGAAACAGACAGGAACAAGCTTTCTTT. Translating it yields CANSRNRQEQAFF.

To note about this clonotype: This could be a read error, since a much larger clone is one nucleotide away. The CDR3 loop reads CRVKQVQIGEQYF. The DNA for the CDR3 is TGCAGAGTCAAACAGGTACAGATCGGGGAGCAGTACTTC. The chain links TRBV29-1 to TRBJ2-7; possibly TRBD1 for D (5 bases). The CDR3 sequence is 13 residues long. In germline, CDR1 is SQVTM, CDR2 ANQGSEA.

The J gene is TRBJ1-4, the V gene TRBV6-1, with D unresolved. Germline V lookup: CDR1 MNHNS, CDR2 SASEGT. Trimming took 1 base from V and 0 from J, leaving 9 bases between them. The CDR3 is made up of 16 amino acids. The CDR3 loop reads CASSEDTPATNEKLFF. The CDR3 nucleotides read TGTGCCAGCAGTGAAGACACACCCGCAACTAATGAAAAACTGTTTTTT.

As to this clonotype: This may be a read error, as it is one base from a much larger clone. The chain couples TRBV6-6 to TRBJ2-7, with 9 nucleotides matching TRBD1. After removal of 5 bases from V and 6 bases from J, the junction contained 8 bases not matched to a gene. This CDR3 spans 14 amino acids. The germline V gene encodes CDR1 MNHNY and CDR2 SVGAGI (reference sequence). The CDR3 reads CASSTRDRAFEQYF. The CDR3 nucleotides are TGTGCCAGCAGTACCCGGGACAGGGCCTTCGAGCAGTACTTC.

This clonotype was observed once. One end of the junction fails to match germline, which may point to a read error. The rearrangement uses TRBV25-1 and TRBJ2-6; tentatively, D is TRBD1 (6 bases). CDR1 and CDR2 from the germline V gene are MGHDK and SYGVNS. CDR3 size: 15 residues. In nucleotides, the CDR3 is TGTGCCAGCCCACAACAGGGATCTGGGGTCAACGTCCTGACTTTC. It is translated as CASPQQGSGVNVLTF.

V gene TRBV25-1 combines with J gene TRBJ1-1; the D gene is possibly TRBD1 (5 bases). The CDR3 covers 15 residues. The germline V gene encodes CDR1 MGHDK and CDR2 SYGVNS. Trimming left V 7 bases short and J 1 base short, with 16 bases between. The CDR3 coding sequence is TGTGCCAGCACCAGGTCGGGCAGGGAGAACACTGAAGCTTTCTTT. Translation gives CASTRSGRENTEAFF.

This clonotype was observed many times. The chain has TRBV5-5 and TRBJ1-2; weak D call: TRBD1 (5 bases). Trimming took off 0 bases at V and 8 bases at J, with 11 bases between the two ends. There are 13 residues in the CDR3. Germline CDR1 SGHKS, CDR2 YYEKEE (reference sequence). Written as DNA, the CDR3 is TGTGCCAGCAGCTTGGCCATGGGGGAAGGCTACACCTTC. This sequence encodes CASSLAMGEGYTF. The whole variable domain, remainder taken from reference TRBV5-5 and TRBJ1-2, is DAGVTQSPTHLIKTRGQQVTLRCSPISGHKSVSWYQQVLGQGPQFIFQYYEKEERGRGNFPDRFSARQFPNYSSELNVNALLLGDSALYLCASSLAMGEGYTFGSGTRLTVV.

On this clonotype: Just one base apart from a much larger clone, this may be a read error. This chain uses TRBV30 with TRBJ1-2; unclear D gene. Germline V gives CDR1 GTSNPN, CDR2 SVGIG (reference sequence). The CDR3 runs 14 residues. The germline V and J ends were trimmed by 1 base and 0 bases, with 9 bases remaining between them. This chain's CDR3 is CAWSALSANYGYTF. The CDR3 DNA follows: TGTGCCTGGAGTGCCCTCAGTGCTAACTATGGCTACACCTTC. The variable domain in full, completed from reference TRBV30 and TRBJ1-2, reads SQTIHQWPATLVQPVGSPLSLECTVEGTSNPNLYWYRQAAGRGLQLLFYSVGIGQISSEVPQNLSASRPQDRQFILSSKKLLLSDSGFYLCAWSALSANYGYTFGSGTRLTVV.